The sequence of this T cell receptor beta chain was determined in a study of blood T cell repertoires in COVID-19. At the level of the study: Samples taken during acute and convalescent COVID-19 were collected in the United States, Italy and Spain. Sources were T cells, B-cell-depleted T cells, or PBMCs; the material itself was cDNA or gDNA.

Original analysis: It was from reference gene primer amplification that nucleated cell counts were estimated. Using immunoSEQ multiplex PCR, the repertoire was profiled, and TCRdb retains in-frame clones only, with some absent. That table is the source of V, J and clone size, and D and trimming were worked out from the DNA. The repertoire includes some 93,000 clones, 80% to 90% of them detected once, and 7% to 7.5% sits in the top ten. Per germline, CDR1 KGHSH and CDR2 LQKENI. The CDR3 totals 16 residues. J lost 1 base, V lost 6 bases, and 6 bases had no gene match. The rearrangement links TRBV18 to TRBJ2-2; TRBD1 aligns across 9 bases. This clonotype originated in a man aged 55-75 years with acute or convalescent COVID-19. The source material was peripheral blood. DNA for the CDR3: TGTGCCAGCTCGGCACAGGGGGCGAGGAACACCGGGGAGCTGTTTTTT. This encodes CASSAQGARNTGELFF. Full variable domain (rest looked up from reference TRBV18 and TRBJ2-2): NAGVMQNPRHLVRRRGQEARLRCSPMKGHSHVYWYRQLPEEGLKFMVYLQKENIIDESGMPKERFSAEFPKEGPSILRIQQVVRGDSAAYFCASSAQGARNTGELFFGEGSRLTVL.